This T cell receptor (beta chain) was captured by sequencing in a study of PD-L1 blockade in urothelial cancer. The CDR3 has 16 residues. Trimming removed 0 bases at V and 7 bases at J, with 17 bases between. Germline V CDR1 and CDR2: SGHTS, YDEGEE. Time point of the sample: pretreatment peripheral blood. Generated by immunoSEQ multiplex PCR, the TCRdb table keeps only in-frame clones and is missing some. The sample has 100,000 to 150,000 clones, approximately 88% seen once. The chain is built from TRBV5-8 and TRBJ1-5; D may be TRBD1 (6 bases). This TCR was recovered from a man over 45 with urothelial cancer. Sequenced here: PBMCs, sampled around atezolizumab (anti-PD-L1) treatment. The CDR3 coding sequence is TGTGCCAGCAGCTTGGGGGACATTCATTCTAGCCAGCCCCAGCATTTT. It yields the protein CASSLGDIHSSQPQHF.